The present entry profiles one T cell receptor beta chain with its context. Its antigen is currently unknown. The record originates from a study of T-cell memory formation after mild COVID-19. Study-level background: TCR clusters mostly belonged to single donors. Study findings and constraints: Clones contracting over day 15 to 85 were CD4/CD8 balanced, with later expanders leaning CD4+. There were some responding clones in pre-infection memory, which suggested that cross-reactive memory had joined.

Germline loops: CDR1 LNHNV, CDR2 YYDKDF (reference sequence). Trimming took 1 base from V and 0 from J, leaving 6 bases between them. This CDR3 contains 14 residues. Constant-segment primers and 5'RACE yielded cDNA libraries for TCR alpha and TCR beta, each carrying sample barcodes and UMIs. TCRdb used MiXCR to reprocess the 5' RACE reads, holding one entry per CDR3 protein. The sample lists around 320,000 distinct CDR3 sequences; around 28% were seen once. What was sequenced was PBMCs or a T cell subset sorted from them (not recorded which). The clonotype originates from an adult woman who had mild COVID-19 (a few samples of this study predate the infection). Cell type and time point are not known. This sequence joins TRBV15 and TRBJ1-1; no definite D call. In DNA, the CDR3 is TGTGCCACCAGCAGAGCCGGCATGAACACTGAAGCTTTCTTT. Protein: CATSRAGMNTEAFF.